The clone carrying this TCR beta chain was seen only a few times. The CDR3 totals 12 residues. J was trimmed by 11 bases and V by 6 bases; bases with no gene match: 8. These data come from a study of early T cells in non-severe SARS-CoV-2 infection. Individual cDNA molecules were tagged with unique molecular identifiers. TCRdb reanalysed the 5' RACE reads using MiXCR and keeps one entry per CDR3 protein. The data contain 65,000 to 95,000 distinct CDR3 sequences, around 15% of them singletons. The genes are TRBV12-3 or TRBV12-4 and TRBJ1-1; 8 positions match TRBD1. The clonotype originates from an adult who was a healthcare worker with PCR-confirmed SARS-CoV-2 infection or an uninfected control (not recorded which). Source material: whole blood. CDR3 protein: CASRRTTGDAFF. CDR3 nucleotide sequence: TGTGCCAGCAGACGCACGACAGGGGACGCTTTCTTT.